This T cell receptor beta chain was obtained from a study of blood T cell repertoires in COVID-19. CDR1 is SGDLS, CDR2 YYNGEE, per germline. This CDR3 is 15 amino acids long. Trimming took 6 bases from V and 1 from J, leaving 16 bases between them. Libraries were prepared by immunoSEQ multiplex PCR; TCRdb keeps only in-frame clonotypes and omits some of them. The profile shows 150,000 to 200,000 clones, about 89% of them singletons. The TCR was taken from an older man with acute or convalescent COVID-19. This chain connects TRBV9 to TRBJ1-1; TRBD1 is a possible D gene (6 bases). The sequenced material came from peripheral blood. The CDR3 region is CASMSTGLANTEAFF. Written as DNA, the CDR3 is TGTGCCAGCATGAGCACAGGGTTGGCGAACACTGAAGCTTTCTTT.